Listed below are T cell receptor beta chains from one sample, sequenced in a study of PD-1 blockade in mismatch repair-deficient tumors. The table came from immunoSEQ multiplex PCR; TCRdb's copy has only in-frame clones and leaves some out. The table has roughly 32,000 clones, around 80% seen once. The sample was PBMCs, taken around 6 weeks after starting pembrolizumab. These TCRs come from an adult with mismatch repair-deficient cancer. Both conserved end residues are trimmed from each CDR3. The D gene is left open where the match is weak.

v_gene	d_gene	CDR3aa
TRBV7-2	.	ASSIQGGETQY
TRBV27	TRBD2	ASSLSQREGPDTQY
TRBV7-2	TRBD1	ASSPQGAGGTEAF
TRBV27	.	ASRQPDEQF
TRBV11-3	.	ASSRAGGYNEKLF
TRBV28	TRBD2	ASSAPTSGRRYTQY
TRBV10-1	TRBD2	ASSSGTSGRVTETQY
TRBV9	TRBD2	ASSYTSGVNTGELF
TRBV30	TRBD1	AWVGQVTDTQY
TRBV25-1	TRBD2	ASSEEVAGAYEQY
TRBV28	TRBD2	ASSLPLAGGPGEQF
TRBV10-3	TRBD2	AISAAGGLDTQY
TRBV9	.	ASSVGRGSAF
TRBV5-1	TRBD2	ASSSGLADTGELF
TRBV28	.	ASSFQNYEQY
TRBV14	TRBD1	ASSPFRGHSTDTQY
TRBV28	TRBD1	ASTMTGGHYNEQF
TRBV9	.	ASSGPRGEQF
TRBV6-1	.	AAEGLGETQY
TRBV10-1	TRBD1	ASSGRDSSTYEQY
TRBV9	.	ASSVGFRDTDTQY
TRBV18	TRBD2	ASSPGLAGPHYEQY
TRBV7-8	.	ASSWTVFYGYT
TRBV21-1	.	ASSKVGCSYNEQF
TRBV30	.	AWTFSPGLGLGAF
TRBV27	TRBD1	ASSLRTGGFDEQY
TRBV19	TRBD2	ASSRGELYNEQF
TRBV18	.	ASSPLQASTDTQY
TRBV7-9	.	ASSFTSYEQY
TRBV5-4	TRBD2	ASSTGGGDQETQY
TRBV6-5	.	ASRTSPTGETQY
TRBV29-1	.	SVVVGSLTGTQY
TRBV6-1	TRBD1	ASSQQGASGELF
TRBV6-5	TRBD2	ASSYGGVAKNIQY
TRBV28	TRBD1	ASKNRDRVSKTNSPLH
TRBV5-4	TRBD1	ASSIRQGYNEQF
TRBV6-6	TRBD1	ASKGQGGQPQH
TRBV18	.	ASSPWAADKAGNTIY
TRBV5-4	.	ASSLFEGREQF
TRBV7-9	.	ASSLKGYEQY
TRBV5-1	TRBD2	ASSSPGTSASTSTDTQY
TRBV9	TRBD2	ASSVAGGSYNEQF
TRBV4-2	.	ASSQSSHQETQY
TRBV5-4	.	ASSSSPQVQQETQY
TRBV29-1	TRBD1	SVARTGAGANVLT
TRBV4-1	.	ASSQPQGGTTEAF
TRBV27	TRBD2	ASSPGTSGRAPDGRQY
TRBV15	TRBD1	ATSSTPGQRTLNSNYGYT
TRBV30	.	AWSKTGIEAF
TRBV5-1	TRBD2	ATCIAGQETQY
TRBV6-5	TRBD2	ASRGRGYEQY
TRBV11-2	.	ASSLDRTVPEQY
TRBV30	.	AWSVLSTAEAF
TRBV5-6	.	ASSSLGGTGVQY
TRBV5-4	TRBD1	ASSFTGGDNEKLF
TRBV7-2	.	ASSLVRRRYSNQPQH